These 6 T cell receptor beta chains originate from one sample sequenced in a study of identical twins. MiXCR was run by TCRdb on the 5' RACE reads, yielding one entry per CDR3 protein. The repertoire includes about 810,000 distinct CDR3 sequences, roughly an eighth of them detected once, and 1.5% to 2% sits in the top ten. Another study also made use of these data, one on yellow fever vaccine responses in identical twins.

The sequenced sample was PBMCs. These receptor sequences come from a woman under 30 in good health.

This chain links TRBV12-3 or TRBV12-4 with TRBJ2-5; perhaps TRBD1 as D (5 bases). This CDR3 spans 12 amino acids. Trimming took off 8 bases at V and 3 bases at J, with 10 bases between the two ends. For the CDR3, the DNA is TGTGCCAGCTGCAAGGGGAAAGAGACCCAGTACTTC. It codes for CASCKGKETQYF.

The chain combines TRBV6-1 with TRBJ2-5; D is perhaps TRBD2 (6 bases). V was pared by 0 bases and J by 6 bases, with 17 bases between. The CDR3 length is 16 residues. The germline gives CDR1 MNHNS, CDR2 SASEGT. The CDR3 sequence is CASSEATSRTPQTQYF. CDR3 coding DNA: TGTGCCAGCAGTGAAGCTACTAGCCGGACCCCCCAGACCCAGTACTTC.

This sequence joins TRBV7-3 and TRBJ2-1; 9 bases fit TRBD2. J lost 7 bases, V lost 5 bases, and 12 bases had no gene match. The germline gives CDR1 SGHTA, CDR2 FQGTGA. This CDR3 is built from 16 residues. The CDR3 is CASSHPGISGRNEQFF. The DNA of the CDR3 is TGTGCCAGCAGCCACCCGGGCATTAGCGGGAGAAATGAGCAGTTCTTC.

This clonotype was observed a handful of times. The chain links TRBV11-2 to TRBJ1-1; D not certain. Germline V gene lookup returns CDR1 SGHAT and CDR2 FQNNGV. V was cut by 4 bases and J by 6 bases, with 12 bases left in between. The CDR3 is 13 residues long. CDR3 DNA sequence: TGTGCCAGCAGCTCCTCACAGAAGGCTGAAGCTTTCTTT. It yields the protein CASSSSQKAEAFF.

The V and J genes are TRBV12-3 or TRBV12-4 and TRBJ2-3; D remains unclear. Deletions cut 7 bases from V and 1 base from J, with 12 bases between. The CDR3 is made up of 14 amino acids. The chain's CDR3 is CASKSWYGTDTQYF. Written as DNA, the CDR3 is TGTGCCAGCAAATCCTGGTATGGCACAGATACGCAGTATTTT.

This clonotype was seen at least ten times. The gene calls are TRBV10-3 and TRBJ1-4; the match to TRBD1 covers 9 bases. The CDR3 has 15 residues. CDR1 is ENHRY and CDR2 is SYGVKD in the germline V gene. The junction had 8 bases not matched to a gene; V was cut back by 4 bases and J by 8 bases. CDR3 bases: TGTGCCATCAGTGGGACAGGGGATTCAAGAGAAAAACTGTTTTTT. Translation gives CAISGTGDSREKLFF.